This note documents a single T cell receptor (beta chain) sequence. Its antigen remains unidentified. Using immunoSEQ multiplex PCR, the repertoire was profiled, and TCRdb retains in-frame clones only, with some absent. The data hold 15,000 to 20,000 clones, with approximately 91% observed a single time. The selected patients with pancreatic ductal adenocarcinoma had surgery but no neoadjuvant therapy. This sample was taken from a study of T cells in pancreatic ductal adenocarcinoma. Points from the study as a whole: The resected cohort was biased toward the minority with early-stage disease. Tumor and blood clonality did not differ significantly, about 0.11 versus 0.078. Blood had more productive templates and approximately 8-fold more unique clonotypes than tumor.

CDR1 and CDR2 (germline): SGHRS, YFSETQ. The CDR3 length is 13 residues. The J segment lost 5 bases and the V segment lost 4 bases, leaving 3 bases of the junction unmatched. The J gene is TRBJ1-5, the V gene TRBV5-1, with TRBD1 matching over 7 bases. Source material: PBMCs. The receptor's source is a human donor with pancreatic ductal adenocarcinoma. The CDR3 loop is CASSRRGDQPQHF. DNA of the CDR3: TGCGCCAGCAGCCGCAGGGGGGATCAGCCCCAGCATTTT.